Listed below are T cell receptor beta chains from one sample, sequenced in a study of OX40 agonist ivuxolimab in advanced cancers. Produced via immunoSEQ multiplex PCR; TCRdb's table is partial and in-frame only. The sample consists of approximately 56,000 clones, about nine tenths of them appearing once. Sequencing used CD4+ or CD8+ T cells sorted from blood, obtained in a trial of the OX40 agonist ivuxolimab. The source of these receptors is an adult with an advanced solid tumor such as melanoma, head and neck, liver or kidney cancer. CDR3s include the opening cysteine and the closing phenylalanine or tryptophan. The D gene is left open where the match is weak. Clone size appears in some rows only: once, few, many, or a class for an expanded clone.

d_call: -
j_call: TRBJ2-2
v_call: TRBV5-1
clone_size: -
cdr3_aa: CARPLRTNTGELFF
cdr3_nt: TGCGCCAGGCCCCTACGTACGAACACCGGGGAGCTGTTTTTT

d_call: -
j_call: TRBJ2-7
v_call: TRBV7-6
clone_size: -
cdr3_aa: CASSLLREQYF
cdr3_nt: TGTGCCAGCAGCTTACTCCGCGAGCAGTACTTC

d_call: -
j_call: TRBJ2-1
v_call: TRBV27
clone_size: -
cdr3_aa: CASNSPLTRSVF
cdr3_nt: TGTGCCAGCAATTCGCCCCTGACTAGATCGGTCTTC

d_call: -
j_call: TRBJ2-2
v_call: TRBV6-5
clone_size: -
cdr3_aa: CASRVGRAGTGELFF
cdr3_nt: TGTGCCAGCAGGGTTGGAAGGGCGGGCACCGGGGAGCTGTTTTTT

d_call: -
j_call: TRBJ1-1
v_call: TRBV7-2
clone_size: few
cdr3_aa: CASSVPPGRGTEAFF
cdr3_nt: TGTGCCAGCAGCGTTCCCCCAGGGAGGGGCACTGAAGCTTTCTTT

d_call: TRBD1
j_call: TRBJ2-1
v_call: TRBV25-1
clone_size: once
cdr3_aa: CASSELGTGGDEQFF
cdr3_nt: TGTGCCAGCAGTGAATTAGGGACAGGGGGCGATGAGCAGTTCTTC

d_call: -
j_call: TRBJ1-2
v_call: TRBV30
clone_size: -
cdr3_aa: CAWSVQSTEYGYTF
cdr3_nt: TGTGCCTGGAGTGTACAATCAACAGAGTATGGCTACACCTTC

d_call: TRBD1
j_call: TRBJ1-1
v_call: TRBV7-2
clone_size: -
cdr3_aa: CASSLNRGYTEAFF
cdr3_nt: TGTGCCAGCAGCTTAAACAGGGGATACACTGAAGCTTTCTTT

d_call: TRBD2
j_call: TRBJ2-1
v_call: TRBV6-1
clone_size: -
cdr3_aa: CASRERERYNEQFF
cdr3_nt: TGTGCCAGCAGGGAGCGGGAGAGGTACAATGAGCAGTTCTTC

d_call: -
j_call: TRBJ2-3
v_call: TRBV27
clone_size: -
cdr3_aa: CASSLSGRPDTQYF
cdr3_nt: TGTGCCAGCAGTTTATCGGGGCGACCAGATACGCAGTATTTT

d_call: -
j_call: TRBJ1-2
v_call: TRBV30
clone_size: -
cdr3_aa: CAWSEAGHMGYTF
cdr3_nt: TGTGCCTGGAGTGAAGCAGGTCATATGGGCTACACCTTC

d_call: -
j_call: TRBJ1-2
v_call: TRBV19
clone_size: -
cdr3_aa: CASSARSTNYGYTF
cdr3_nt: TGTGCCAGTAGTGCTCGGTCGACTAACTATGGCTACACCTTC

d_call: TRBD1
j_call: TRBJ1-6
v_call: TRBV7-2
clone_size: few
cdr3_aa: CASSLGGGNSPLHF
cdr3_nt: TGTGCCAGCAGCTTAGGAGGGGGCAACTCACCCCTCCACTTT

d_call: TRBD1
j_call: TRBJ2-3
v_call: TRBV4-1
clone_size: -
cdr3_aa: CASSPVQGAADTQYF
cdr3_nt: TGCGCCAGCAGCCCAGTGCAGGGGGCGGCAGATACGCAGTATTTT

d_call: -
j_call: TRBJ2-3
v_call: TRBV11-2
clone_size: -
cdr3_aa: CASSLGGPSTDTQYF
cdr3_nt: TGTGCCAGCAGCCTCGGGGGGCCTAGCACAGATACGCAGTATTTT

d_call: TRBD1
j_call: TRBJ1-1
v_call: TRBV7-7
clone_size: -
cdr3_aa: CANPRGAGNTEAFF
cdr3_nt: TGTGCCAACCCCAGGGGGGCTGGAAACACTGAAGCTTTCTTT

d_call: TRBD1
j_call: TRBJ1-1
v_call: TRBV6-6
clone_size: -
cdr3_aa: CASSLNRGQRTEAFF
cdr3_nt: TGTGCCAGCAGCCTCAACAGGGGGCAGAGGACTGAAGCTTTCTTT

d_call: TRBD2
j_call: TRBJ2-3
v_call: TRBV20-1
clone_size: -
cdr3_aa: CRAGGDHTQYF
cdr3_nt: TGCAGGGCGGGAGGGGATCATACGCAGTATTTT

d_call: -
j_call: TRBJ1-2
v_call: TRBV19
clone_size: -
cdr3_aa: CASSIAGEDGYTF
cdr3_nt: TGTGCCAGTAGTATAGCGGGGGAGGATGGCTACACCTTC

d_call: -
j_call: TRBJ1-2
v_call: TRBV4-2
clone_size: -
cdr3_aa: CASSQDPDSQGGYTF
cdr3_nt: TGTGCCAGCAGCCAAGACCCGGACAGCCAGGGGGGCTACACCTTC

d_call: -
j_call: TRBJ1-1
v_call: TRBV6-1
clone_size: -
cdr3_aa: CASSEAQGTEAFF
cdr3_nt: TGTGCCAGCAGTGAAGCCCAGGGGACTGAAGCTTTCTTT

d_call: TRBD2
j_call: TRBJ2-5
v_call: TRBV7-9
clone_size: -
cdr3_aa: CASSLSGLAGLPQETQYF
cdr3_nt: TGTGCCAGCAGCTTGTCGGGACTAGCGGGCTTACCACAAGAGACCCAGTACTTC